The text below deals with one T cell receptor (beta chain). No antigen is known for it. The data originate from a study of tumor and adjacent non-tumor tissue in lung cancer. Whole-study findings and limits: Significantly higher TCR diversity was found in tumor than normal lung. Top 100 clones took a larger repertoire share in normal lung.

CDR3 size: 20 residues. V was clipped by 0 bases and J by 2 bases; unmatched bases: 14. Looked up from germline, CDR1 is MGHRA and CDR2 is YSYEKL. The template was RNA from unsorted bulk tissue. The normal lung tissue was taken more than 3 cm from the tumor edge. Three rounds of nested PCR, following a modified ARM-PCR protocol, produced the TCRbeta library. One entry per CDR3 protein results from TCRdb running MiXCR on the multiplex PCR reads. The sample shows 52,000 or so distinct CDR3 sequences, 74% of them seen only once. The sample consisted of distant non-tumor lung tissue. This sequence was found in a woman aged 55-70 years with non-small cell lung cancer. This chain joins TRBV4-1 and TRBJ2-2; 8 nucleotides align to TRBD2. In nucleotides, the CDR3 is TGCGCCAGCAGCCAAGAGCGATTAAGGACTAGCAATAGTAACACCGGGGAGCTGTTTTTT. Translation: CASSQERLRTSNSNTGELFF.